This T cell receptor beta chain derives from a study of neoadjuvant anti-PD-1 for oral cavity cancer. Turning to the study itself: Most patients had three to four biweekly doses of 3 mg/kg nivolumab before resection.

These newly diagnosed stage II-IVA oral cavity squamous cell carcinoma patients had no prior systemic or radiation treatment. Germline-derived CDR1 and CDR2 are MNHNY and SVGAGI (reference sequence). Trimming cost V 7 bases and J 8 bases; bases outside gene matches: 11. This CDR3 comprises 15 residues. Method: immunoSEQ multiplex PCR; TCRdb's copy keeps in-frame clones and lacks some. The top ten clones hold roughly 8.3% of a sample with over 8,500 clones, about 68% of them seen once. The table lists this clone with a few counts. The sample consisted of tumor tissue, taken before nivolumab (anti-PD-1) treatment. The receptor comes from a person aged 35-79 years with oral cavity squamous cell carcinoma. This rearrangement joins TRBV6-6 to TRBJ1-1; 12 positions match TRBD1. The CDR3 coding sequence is TGTGCCAGCATCTACAGGGGGGACAGGGGGCAAGAAGCTTTCTTT. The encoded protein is CASIYRGDRGQEAFF.